This T cell receptor (beta chain) appears in the sequencing data of a study of beta chain features in type 1 diabetes. Study background: The samples had roughly 110,000,000 sorted cells examined in all. General study findings and limits: Shortening of TCRB CDR3s, moderate but significant, appeared in all four CD4+ subsets of Type 1 diabetes patients. Among type 1 diabetes patients, VDJ junctions had fewer insertions and more deletions.

This clone has just a few counts. Its antigen is undetermined. Every donor provided one heparinised blood draw, which averaged about 110 mL. Sort purity for all populations was recorded as exceeding 98%. The CDR3 consists of 15 residues. From germline, CDR1 is SEHNR and CDR2 FQNEAQ (reference sequence). V was clipped by 5 bases and J by 5 bases; unmatched bases: 10. Expressed TCRB transcripts were sequenced because the entire RNA isolate underwent reverse transcription. Measured with immunoSEQ multiplex PCR; TCRdb has only the in-frame clones, and not every one. The table shows 300,000 to 450,000 clones, with over 10% occurring only once.

The rearrangement uses TRBV7-9 and TRBJ2-5, with TRBD2 identical over 8 bases. This TCR came from a woman under 30 with type 1 diabetes. The sample was naive CD4+ T cells from blood. Here the CDR3 DNA reads TGTGCCAGCAGCCCTCCGGGGGGGGGCGGGGAGACCCAGTACTTC. Residues: CASSPPGGGGETQYF.